The T cell receptor (beta chain) under discussion was sequenced for a study of blood T cell repertoires in COVID-19. Those enrolled, adults aged about 18 to 89 years, came from 25 or so US areas. Profiled with immunoSEQ multiplex PCR; TCRdb holds only in-frame clones, not every one. This repertoire shows about 140,000 clones, almost 80% found once; its top ten account for about 3.2%. CDR3 size: 16 residues. Between the trimmed V and J ends, which lost 3 bases and 0 bases, there was a span of 14 bases. Germline V CDR1 and CDR2: LNHDA, SQIVND (reference sequence). The sequencing input was PBMCs or T cells enriched from blood (not recorded which). The TCR was taken from a woman aged 50 to 60 who had recovered from COVID-19. This sequence joins TRBV19 and TRBJ1-1; possibly TRBD1 for D (5 bases). The DNA of the CDR3 is TGTGCCAGTAGTATGCCTACAGGAAATGTGAACACTGAAGCTTTCTTT. Translation: CASSMPTGNVNTEAFF. Full variable domain (outside the CDR3, taken from reference TRBV19 and TRBJ1-1): DGGITQSPKYLFRKEGQNVTLSCEQNLNHDAMYWYRQDPGQGLRLIYYSQIVNDFQKGDIAEGYSVSREKKESFPLTVTSAQKNPTAFYLCASSMPTGNVNTEAFFGQGTRLTVV.